These T cell receptor beta chains were read from a single sample in a study of control samples from healthy donors and cancer patients. Sequenced by immunoSEQ multiplex PCR; TCRdb stores in-frame clones only, minus some. The sample yields 85,000 to 100,000 clones, 85% to 95% seen once. The sequencing sample was made of blood. The receptors derive from a man younger than 35 in good health. CDR3s include the opening cysteine and the closing phenylalanine or tryptophan. Each record gives: D gene, clone size, V gene, J gene, CDR3 DNA, CDR3 protein. D genes are given only for firm matches. Expanded clones are given a class, and other clones once, few, many or no size at all.

TRBD2	NA	TRBV7-8	TRBJ2-5	TGTGCCAGCAGCGACATTTCTAGCGGGATAGTACAAGAGACCCAGTACTTC	CASSDISSGIVQETQYF
NA	NA	TRBV7-8	TRBJ1-2	TGTGCCAGCAGCACCCCCCCGGGGGCGCTAGCCAACTATGGCTACACCTTC	CASSTPPGALANYGYTF
TRBD1	NA	TRBV15	TRBJ2-7	TGTGCCACCAGCGAGGACAGGTCCTACGAGCAGTACTTC	CATSEDRSYEQYF
NA	NA	TRBV7-9	TRBJ2-1	TGTGCCAGCAGCTTAGTGTCAGACAATGAGCAGTTCTTC	CASSLVSDNEQFF
NA	NA	TRBV11-2	TRBJ2-7	TGTGCCAGCAGCTTTGGGCTCTCCTACGAGCAGTACTTC	CASSFGLSYEQYF
NA	NA	TRBV27	TRBJ1-5	TGTGCCAGCAGTAGCCGGCCCCAAGTATTTGACAACAATCAGCCCCAGCATTTT	CASSSRPQVFDNNQPQHF
NA	NA	TRBV9	TRBJ2-5	TGTGCCAGCAGCGTAGAAGGGCAGGACTTCCAAGAGACCCAGTACTTC	CASSVEGQDFQETQYF
TRBD1	NA	TRBV6-1	TRBJ1-6	TGTGCCAGCAGTGAACCAGGACAGGGAAGGGATTCACCCCTCCACTTT	CASSEPGQGRDSPLHF
NA	NA	TRBV28	TRBJ1-2	TGTGCCAGTAGGGCCGCGGGGAGCAACTATGGCTACACCTTC	CASRAAGSNYGYTF
NA	NA	TRBV4-2	TRBJ1-5	TGTGCCAGCAGCCAAGATTGGCAGGGATGGGATCAGCCCCAGCATTTT	CASSQDWQGWDQPQHF
TRBD1	once	TRBV4-2	TRBJ1-4	TGTGCCAGCAGCCAAGATGGGTTTGGACAGGGCGAAAAACTGTTTTTT	CASSQDGFGQGEKLFF
NA	NA	TRBV5-1	TRBJ1-1	TGCGCCAGCAGCTTGGCCTTCGACAGACCTAAAGGCTTGAACACTGAAGCTTTCTTT	CASSLAFDRPKGLNTEAFF